The source of this T cell receptor beta chain is a study of T-cell memory formation after mild COVID-19. Using its own MiXCR run on the 5' RACE reads, TCRdb lists one record per CDR3 protein. The sample includes about 400,000 distinct CDR3 sequences, approximately 18% of them seen just once. The CDR3 is 15 residues long. CDR1 and CDR2 (germline): DFQATT, SNEGSKA (reference sequence). The V gene is TRBV20-1, the J gene TRBJ2-6, with D possibly being TRBD1 (6 bases). The receptor was derived from a man aged 18 to 30 who had mild COVID-19 (a few samples of this study predate the infection). Cell type and time point are not known. Sequencing input: PBMCs or a T cell subset sorted from them (not recorded which). Here the CDR3 DNA reads TGCAGCCTCCGGGACACCGGCTCTGGGGCCAACGTCCTGACTTTC. This codes for CSLRDTGSGANVLTF.